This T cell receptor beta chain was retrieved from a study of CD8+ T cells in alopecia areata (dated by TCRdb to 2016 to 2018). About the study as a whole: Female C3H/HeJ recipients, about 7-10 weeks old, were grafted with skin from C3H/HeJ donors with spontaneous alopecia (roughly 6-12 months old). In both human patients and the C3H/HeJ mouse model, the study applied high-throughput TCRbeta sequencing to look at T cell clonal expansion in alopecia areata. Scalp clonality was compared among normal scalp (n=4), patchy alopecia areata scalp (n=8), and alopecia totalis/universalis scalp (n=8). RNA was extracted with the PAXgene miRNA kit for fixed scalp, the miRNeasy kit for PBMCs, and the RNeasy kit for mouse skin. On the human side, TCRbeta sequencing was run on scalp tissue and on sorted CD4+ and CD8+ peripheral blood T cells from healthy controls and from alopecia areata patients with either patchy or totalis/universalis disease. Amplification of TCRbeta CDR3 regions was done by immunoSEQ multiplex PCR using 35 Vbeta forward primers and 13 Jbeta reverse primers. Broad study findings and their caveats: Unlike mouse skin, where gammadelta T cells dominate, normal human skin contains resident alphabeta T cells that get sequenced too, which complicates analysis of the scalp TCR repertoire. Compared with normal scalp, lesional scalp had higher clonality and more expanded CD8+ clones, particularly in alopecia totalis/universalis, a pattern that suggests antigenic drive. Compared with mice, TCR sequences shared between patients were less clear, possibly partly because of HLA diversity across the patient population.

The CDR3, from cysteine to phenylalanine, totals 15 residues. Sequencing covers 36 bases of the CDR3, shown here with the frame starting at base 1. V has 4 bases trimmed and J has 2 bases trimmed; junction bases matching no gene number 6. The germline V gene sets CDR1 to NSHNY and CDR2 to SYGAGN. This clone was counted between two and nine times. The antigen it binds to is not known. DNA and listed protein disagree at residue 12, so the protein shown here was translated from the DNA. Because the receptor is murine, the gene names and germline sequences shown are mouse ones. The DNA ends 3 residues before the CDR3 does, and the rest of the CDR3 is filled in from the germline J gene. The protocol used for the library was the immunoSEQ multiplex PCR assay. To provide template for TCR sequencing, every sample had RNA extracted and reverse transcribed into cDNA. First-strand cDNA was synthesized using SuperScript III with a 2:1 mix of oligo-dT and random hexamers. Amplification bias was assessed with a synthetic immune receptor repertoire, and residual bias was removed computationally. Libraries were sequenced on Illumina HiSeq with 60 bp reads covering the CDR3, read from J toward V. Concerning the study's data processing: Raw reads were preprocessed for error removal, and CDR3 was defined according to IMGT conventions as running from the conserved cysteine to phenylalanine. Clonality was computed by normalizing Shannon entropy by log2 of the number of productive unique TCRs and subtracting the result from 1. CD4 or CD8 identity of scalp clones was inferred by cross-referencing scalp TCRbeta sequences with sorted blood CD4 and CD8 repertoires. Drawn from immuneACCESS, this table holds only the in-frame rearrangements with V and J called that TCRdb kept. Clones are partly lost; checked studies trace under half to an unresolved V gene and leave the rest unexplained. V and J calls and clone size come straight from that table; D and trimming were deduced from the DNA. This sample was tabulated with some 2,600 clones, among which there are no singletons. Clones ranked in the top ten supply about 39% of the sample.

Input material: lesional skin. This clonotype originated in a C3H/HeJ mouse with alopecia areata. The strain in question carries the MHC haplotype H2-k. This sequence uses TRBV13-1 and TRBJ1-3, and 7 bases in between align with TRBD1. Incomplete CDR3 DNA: TGTGCCAGCAGTATCCTCGACAGGGCTGGAAATACG. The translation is CASSILDRAGNT. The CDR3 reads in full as CASSILDRAGNTLYF.